This TCR beta chain was found in a study of CD8 T cells in ankylosing spondylitis. TCRdb re-derived calls from the 5' RACE reads in MiXCR, one entry per CDR3 protein. The sample yields about 300,000 distinct CDR3 sequences, 20% to 25% seen once. J was trimmed by 4 bases and V by 8 bases; bases with no gene match: 4. This CDR3 is 14 amino acids long. Germline CDR1 is SEHNR and CDR2 is FQNEAQ (reference sequence). This clonotype came up a few times. The sample was blood, either unsorted or a sorted T cell fraction (not recorded which). The chain links TRBV7-9 to TRBJ2-2; 10 nucleotides line up with TRBD2. The sequence derives from a female donor with ankylosing spondylitis or in good health (not recorded which). In nucleotides, the CDR3 is TGTGCCAGCGCGGGACTAGCGACCACCGGGGAGCTGTTTTTT. Its translation: CASAGLATTGELFF.